This T cell receptor beta chain is from a study of shared clonotypes between healthy human individuals. Across the whole study: Researchers assigned three CD4 naive, three CD4 memory, two CD8 naive and one CD8 memory plate to each donor.

This table comes from immunoSEQ multiplex PCR, and its TCRdb copy is limited to in-frame clones, with some not included. The table includes roughly 2.5 million clones, around 90% detected once. CDR1 and CDR2 (germline): WNHNN, SYGVQD (reference sequence). V lost 2 bases and J lost 1, with 5 bases in between. This CDR3 contains 13 residues. This TCR was sampled from a man aged 18-30 years in good health. This chain connects TRBV10-1 to TRBJ2-5; unclear D gene. The material sequenced was naive CD4+ T cells sorted from blood. The subset here: CD45RA+ positively selected. This chain's CDR3 is CASSEGVQETQYF. CDR3 in DNA: TGCGCCAGCAGTGAGGGGGTCCAAGAGACCCAGTACTTC.